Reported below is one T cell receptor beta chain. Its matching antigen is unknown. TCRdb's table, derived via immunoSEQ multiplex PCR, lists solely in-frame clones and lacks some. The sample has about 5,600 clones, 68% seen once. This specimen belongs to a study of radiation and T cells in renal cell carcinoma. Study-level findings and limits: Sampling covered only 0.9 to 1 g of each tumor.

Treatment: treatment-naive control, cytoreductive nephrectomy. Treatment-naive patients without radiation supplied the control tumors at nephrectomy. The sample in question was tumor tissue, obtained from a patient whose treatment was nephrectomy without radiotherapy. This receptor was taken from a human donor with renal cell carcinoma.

The CDR3 sequence: CASSSGQPTGELFF. As DNA, the CDR3 is TGTGCCAGCAGCTCGGGACAGCCCACCGGGGAGCTGTTTTTT. The V gene is TRBV5-4, the J gene TRBJ2-2; TRBD1 matches at 7 bases. Germline V CDR1 and CDR2: SGHNT, YYREEE (reference sequence). V shed 3 bases, J shed 4 bases, and the junction held 3 bases outside the gene matches. The CDR3 consists of 14 residues.